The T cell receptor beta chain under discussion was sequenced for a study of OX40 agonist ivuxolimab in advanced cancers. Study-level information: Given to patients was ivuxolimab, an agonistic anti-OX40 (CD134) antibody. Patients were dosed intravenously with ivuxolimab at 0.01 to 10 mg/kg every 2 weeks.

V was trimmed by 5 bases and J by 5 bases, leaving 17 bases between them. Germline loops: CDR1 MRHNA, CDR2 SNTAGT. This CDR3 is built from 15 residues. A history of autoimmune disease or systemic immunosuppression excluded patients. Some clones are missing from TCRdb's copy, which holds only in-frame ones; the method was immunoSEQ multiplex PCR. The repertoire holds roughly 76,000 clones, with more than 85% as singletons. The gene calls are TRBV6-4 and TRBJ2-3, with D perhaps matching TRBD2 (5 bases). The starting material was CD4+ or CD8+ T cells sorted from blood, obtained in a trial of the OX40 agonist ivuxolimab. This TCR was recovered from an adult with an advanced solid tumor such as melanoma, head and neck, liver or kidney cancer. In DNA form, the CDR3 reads TGTGCCAGCAGTCTCGACCCCACCGGGGTAGATACGCAGTATTTT. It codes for CASSLDPTGVDTQYF.